Each of the 17 T cell receptor beta chains below was sequenced from the same sample in a study of molecular identifiers for immune sequencing clone quantification. TCRdb re-called the PCR reads through MiXCR, storing one row per CDR3 protein. The profile shows about 640,000 distinct CDR3 sequences, 20% of them singletons. The source material was naive CD8+ T cells from blood, with Jurkat cell RNA spiked in. Sample subset: FACS-sorted CD8+CD4-CCR7+CD45RA+ naive T cells. The source of these receptors is a human donor in good health. Some libraries in this study had Jurkat cell RNA spiked in.

This clonotype has more than one count but fewer than ten. CDR3 region: CAGREGTEAFF. The CDR3, as DNA: TGTGCCGGCAGGGAAGGGACTGAAGCTTTCTTT. The rearrangement links TRBV30 to TRBJ1-1, with D maybe TRBD1 (5 bases). Per germline, CDR1 GTSNPN and CDR2 SVGIG (reference sequence). V was clipped by 8 bases and J by 5 bases, with 12 bases between them. The length of the CDR3 is 11 residues.

This clonotype was recorded a few times. The chain combines TRBV11-2 with TRBJ1-2; D not certain. This CDR3 spans 12 amino acids. Germline CDR1 SGHAT, CDR2 FQNNGV. Trimming cost V 5 bases and J 5 bases, with 9 bases left between them. This CDR3 reads CASSAMGYGYTF. In DNA form, the CDR3 reads TGTGCCAGCAGCGCGATGGGATATGGCTACACCTTC.

As for this clonotype: Just one base apart from a much larger clone, this may be a read error. The J gene is TRBJ1-3, the V gene TRBV2; TRBD1 matches 9 bases. The CDR3 runs to 16 residues. The germline V gene has CDR1 SNHLY and CDR2 FYNNEI. The CDR3 bases are TGTGCCGGCAGCTCCACAGGGGGCGCATCTGGAAACACCATATATTTT. Translated, it gives CAGSSTGGASGNTIYF.

This clonotype has only one observation. A much larger clone is a single base away; this may be a read error. CDR3 in amino acids: CASSYSPEWQRAYEQYF. CDR3 DNA sequence: TGTGCCAGCAGTTACTCCCCTGAGTGGCAGAGGGCTTACGAGCAGTACTTC. The chain links TRBV6-5 to TRBJ2-7, with D tentatively TRBD2 (5 bases). V dropped 0 bases and J dropped 4 bases, with 19 bases sitting between them. This CDR3 comprises 17 residues. Germline CDR1 and CDR2: MNHEY and SVGAGI.

This clonotype has at least ten counts. The chain couples TRBV12-3 or TRBV12-4 to TRBJ2-5; 15 positions agree with TRBD2. V lost 6 bases and J lost 2; bases outside the gene matches: 7. The CDR3 has 17 residues. Written as DNA, the CDR3 is TGTGCCAGCAGCTGGACTAGCGGGGGGGCCGGGCAAGAGACCCAGTACTTC. It encodes CASSWTSGGAGQETQYF.

This clonotype occurred many times. This chain joins TRBV6-2 or TRBV6-3 and TRBJ2-3; 10 bases are a match to TRBD2. Germline V gene sequence: CDR1 MNHEY, CDR2 SVGEGT. The CDR3 loop spans 16 amino acids. V was clipped by 8 bases and J by 1 base; unmatched bases: 9. The CDR3 sequence is CASGNYLAGGTDTQYF. The CDR3, as DNA: TGTGCCAGCGGAAACTATCTAGCGGGGGGCACAGATACGCAGTATTTT.

This clonotype has ten or more counts. The chain uses TRBV6-2 or TRBV6-3 and TRBJ1-1; D ambiguous. V lost 0 bases, J lost 5 bases, and 10 bases lay in between. The CDR3 totals 14 residues. CDR1 MNHEY and CDR2 SVGEGT come from the germline V gene. The CDR3 loop reads CASSYSRAETEAFF. CDR3 in DNA: TGTGCCAGCAGTTACTCAAGGGCTGAGACTGAAGCTTTCTTT.

Concerning this clonotype itself: A much more abundant neighbour one base away suggests this may be a read error. The chain carries TRBV12-3 or TRBV12-4 and TRBJ2-3, with D maybe TRBD1 (6 bases). V was shortened by 1 base and J by 5 bases, with 28 bases between the two germline ends. The CDR3 totals 20 residues. CDR3 residues: CASSLVMWASTGSSRDTQYF. The CDR3, as DNA: TGTGCCAGCAGTTTAGTCATGTGGGCTTCGACAGGCTCCTCGAGAGATACGCAGTATTTT.

This clonotype was recorded many times. This chain connects TRBV12-3 or TRBV12-4 to TRBJ1-6; perhaps TRBD1 as D (6 bases). V dropped 3 bases and J dropped 8 bases, with 14 bases sitting between them. The CDR3 covers 15 residues. CDR3 sequence reads: CASSLRGGADSPLHF. The CDR3 DNA is TGTGCCAGCAGTTTGAGGGGGGGCGCGGATTCACCCCTCCACTTT.

This clonotype was observed at least ten times. Mismatch with germline at one junction end may stem from a read error. This rearrangement joins TRBV27 to TRBJ2-7; TRBD2 is a possible D gene (6 bases). The CDR3 covers 15 residues. Germline CDR1 is MNHEY and CDR2 is SMNVEV (reference sequence). CDR3 bases: TGTGCCAGCAGCGCGGGACGGCCGGGATCCTCCGAGCAGTACTTC. Translating gives CASSAGRPGSSEQYF.

This clonotype was recorded a few times. The V and J genes are TRBV5-1 and TRBJ2-3, with a possible D match to TRBD2 (6 bases). Trimming removed 9 bases from V and 4 bases from J, with 18 bases in between. Germline V gene lookup returns CDR1 SGHRS and CDR2 YFSETQ. The CDR3 loop spans 14 amino acids. The CDR3, as DNA: TGCGCCACCGGGTGGGGGGAAGTCGCAGATACGCAGTATTTT. Protein: CATGWGEVADTQYF.

This clonotype has more than one count but fewer than ten. The V call is TRBV9, the J call TRBJ2-7, with D possibly matching TRBD1 (5 bases). In germline, CDR1 is SGDLS, CDR2 YYNGEE. The length of the CDR3 is 14 residues. V lost 0 bases and J 0 bases, leaving 7 bases between the germline ends. The CDR3 DNA is TGTGCCAGCAGCGTAGTGGACAACTCCTACGAGCAGTACTTC. Translating gives CASSVVDNSYEQYF. The whole variable domain, filled in from reference TRBV9 and TRBJ2-7, reads DSGVTQTPKHLITATGQRVTLRCSPRSGDLSVYWYQQSLDQGLQFLIQYYNGEERAKGNILERFSAQQFPDLHSELNLSSLELGDSALYFCASSVVDNSYEQYFGPGTRLTVT.

This clonotype was seen ten or more times. This chain links TRBV28 with TRBJ2-7; D may be TRBD2 (5 bases). CDR1 and CDR2 from the germline V gene are MDHEN and SYDVKM. The CDR3 sequence is 16 residues long. Trimming took off 2 bases at V and 7 bases at J, with 21 bases between the two ends. This CDR3 reads CASSLRGLAADREQYF. The CDR3 DNA reads as TGTGCCAGCAGTTTACGCGGTCTGGCAGCGGATCGGGAGCAGTACTTC.

In its sample, this clonotype was seen many times. The chain is built from TRBV4-1 and TRBJ1-5, with D uncertain. Germline loops: CDR1 MGHRA, CDR2 YSYEKL. This CDR3 is 15 amino acids long. V gave up 0 bases and J gave up 9 bases, with 15 bases separating them. For the CDR3, the DNA is TGCGCCAGCAGCCAAGATCCCGGGCTGAGGTGGCCCCAGCATTTT. This sequence encodes CASSQDPGLRWPQHF.

This clonotype was picked up many times. J is TRBJ2-1 and V is TRBV7-2, with unresolved D. The CDR3 sequence is 14 residues long. Trimming took 1 base from V and 8 from J, leaving 12 bases between them. Per germline, CDR1 SGHTA and CDR2 FQGNSA. The CDR3 loop is CASSLVSPGDEQFF. As DNA, the CDR3 is TGTGCCAGCAGCTTAGTCAGTCCAGGTGATGAGCAGTTCTTC.

Ten or more counts support this clonotype. The chain has TRBV19 and TRBJ2-6; D possibly corresponds to TRBD1 (6 bases). Between the trimmed V and J ends, which lost 5 bases and 0 bases, there was a span of 14 bases. CDR3 size: 17 residues. CDR1 is LNHDA and CDR2 is SQIVND in the germline V gene (reference sequence). The CDR3 protein is CASSSGASLSGANVLTF. CDR3 sequence (DNA): TGTGCCAGTAGTTCAGGGGCCTCCCTCTCTGGGGCCAACGTCCTGACTTTC.

This clonotype has a count of ten or more. The rearrangement joins TRBV12-3 or TRBV12-4 to TRBJ1-5, with D possibly being TRBD1 (5 bases). The CDR3 runs 13 residues. V lost 1 base and J lost 7, with 8 bases in between. The CDR3, as DNA: TGTGCCAGCAGTTTAGGGGGGAAACAGCCCCAGCATTTT. It translates to CASSLGGKQPQHF.